The 25 T cell receptor beta chains presented below share a single source sample, sequenced in a study of blood T cell repertoires in COVID-19. This table comes from immunoSEQ multiplex PCR, and its TCRdb copy is limited to in-frame clones, with some not included. The sample holds under 150,000 clones, roughly 90% seen once. What was sequenced was PBMCs or T cells enriched from blood (not recorded which). Receptors were obtained from a woman aged 50 to 65 who had recovered from COVID-19.

V and J are TRBV6-1 and TRBJ1-2; perhaps TRBD1 as D (6 bases). Looked up from germline, CDR1 is MNHNS and CDR2 is SASEGT. The CDR3 contains 14 residues. The germline V and J ends were trimmed by 1 base and 7 bases, with 13 bases remaining between them. The CDR3 here is CASSEVLRQAGYTF. CDR3 bases: TGTGCCAGCAGTGAAGTTCTCCGACAGGCTGGCTACACCTTC.

The chain employs TRBV4-1 and TRBJ2-1; 9 positions match TRBD2. The germline V gene has CDR1 MGHRA and CDR2 YSYEKL. Trimming removed 7 bases from V and 7 bases from J; junction bases left unmatched: 5. CDR3 length: 13 amino acids. CDR3 coding DNA: TGCGCCAGCATGGCGGGGGGGCAAAATGAGCAGTTCTTC. It translates to CASMAGGQNEQFF.

V usage is TRBV7-8 and J usage is TRBJ2-7; TRBD2 is a possible D gene (6 bases). There are 13 residues in the CDR3. Germline CDR1 SGHVS, CDR2 FQNEAQ. V lost 4 bases and J lost 2, with 9 bases in between. CDR3: CASSSGGPYEQYF. CDR3 in DNA: TGTGCCAGCAGCTCTGGAGGGCCCTACGAGCAGTACTTC.

The rearrangement uses TRBV7-2 and TRBJ1-1; no definite D call. The CDR3 extends over 13 amino acids. V shed 8 bases and J shed 3 bases, with 13 bases lying between them. CDR1 is SGHTA and CDR2 is FQGNSA in the germline V gene. In DNA, the CDR3 is TGTGCCAGCTCCCGGAGGTGGGACACTGAAGCTTTCTTT. This sequence encodes CASSRRWDTEAFF.

The genes are TRBV30 and TRBJ2-7, with 7 bases identical to TRBD2. CDR1 GTSNPN and CDR2 SVGIG come from the germline V gene (reference sequence). Germline trimming cut 5 bases from V and 3 bases from J; bases unmatched to any gene: 7. The CDR3 totals 13 residues. The CDR3 here is CAWAGELNYEQYF. CDR3 in DNA: TGTGCCTGGGCGGGGGAGTTGAACTACGAGCAGTACTTC.

The J gene is TRBJ1-5, the V gene TRBV5-8; the D is unclear. Trimming took off 1 base at V and 1 base at J, with 9 bases between the two ends. The germline gives CDR1 SGHTS, CDR2 YDEGEE. This CDR3 spans 15 amino acids. Here the CDR3 DNA reads TGTGCCAGCAGCTTGCCAGGATCAAGCAATCAGCCCCAGCATTTT. Protein sequence: CASSLPGSSNQPQHF. Full variable domain (rest looked up from reference TRBV5-8 and TRBJ1-5): EAGVTQSPTHLIKTRGQQATLRCSPISGHTSVYWYQQALGLGLQFLLWYDEGEERNRGNFPPRFSGRQFPNYSSELNVNALELEDSALYLCASSLPGSSNQPQHFGDGTRLSIL.

The chain is built from TRBV6-6 and TRBJ2-3; a weak D match, TRBD2 (6 bases). CDR1 MNHNY and CDR2 SVGAGI come from the germline V gene (reference sequence). The CDR3 loop spans 15 amino acids. Trimming pared 5 bases from V and 2 bases from J, leaving 14 bases between. The CDR3 here is CASSHGRDFTDTQYF. CDR3 DNA sequence: TGTGCCAGCAGTCATGGACGGGACTTCACAGATACGCAGTATTTT.

The chain couples TRBV12-3 or TRBV12-4 to TRBJ2-5; D perhaps matches TRBD2 (6 bases). This CDR3 region has 13 residues. Trimming left V 4 bases short and J 4 bases short, with 10 bases between. CDR3 nucleotide sequence: TGTGCCAGCAGTTACCTAGCGACAGAGACCCAGTACTTC. Translation: CASSYLATETQYF.

This chain uses TRBV24-1 with TRBJ1-6; TRBD1 is a possible D gene (5 bases). CDR1 is KGHDR and CDR2 is SFDVKD in the germline V gene. The CDR3 has 15 residues. Trimming took 0 bases from V and 9 from J, leaving 11 bases between them. The chain's CDR3 is CATSDLRSQGSPLHF. The CDR3 coding sequence is TGTGCCACCAGTGATTTGCGTTCCCAGGGTTCACCCCTCCACTTT.

V usage is TRBV5-4 and J usage is TRBJ2-7; TRBD2 might be the D (7 bases). This CDR3 is built from 15 residues. V was shortened by 0 bases and J by 3 bases, with 13 bases between the two germline ends. Germline CDR1 SGHNT, CDR2 YYREEE (reference sequence). The CDR3 DNA reads as TGTGCCAGCAGCTTGGTTGCGGGGGCCTACTACGAGCAGTACTTC. It specifies CASSLVAGAYYEQYF.

This sequence joins TRBV27 and TRBJ1-4; tentatively, D is TRBD1 (6 bases). The germline gives CDR1 MNHEY, CDR2 SMNVEV (reference sequence). The CDR3 spans 16 residues. With 2 bases removed from V and 8 bases from J, the gap between germline ends came to 18 bases. This CDR3 reads CASSLRRQGLGEKLFF. The CDR3 region has the DNA TGTGCCAGCAGTTTACGTCGGCAGGGGTTAGGGGAAAAACTGTTTTTT.

The V gene is TRBV25-1, the J gene TRBJ1-2; maybe TRBD1 (6 bases). The germline V gene encodes CDR1 MGHDK and CDR2 SYGVNS. CDR3 length: 14 amino acids. The V end was cut by 8 bases, the J end by 5 bases, with 18 bases between. In DNA, the CDR3 is TGTGCCAGCGCCCGGGGGGCAGAGAATTATGGCTACACCTTC. Its protein is CASARGAENYGYTF.

The chain is built from TRBV6-2 or TRBV6-3 and TRBJ1-6; D possibly corresponds to TRBD1 (6 bases). The CDR3 is made up of 13 amino acids. Germline V gene lookup returns CDR1 MNHEY and CDR2 SVGEGT. Trimming left V 7 bases short and J 14 bases short, with 18 bases between. Here the CDR3 DNA reads TGTGCCAGCACCCCAATCGGGGGGCTGGCCCTCCACTTT. Protein sequence: CASTPIGGLALHF.

The chain carries TRBV19 and TRBJ2-7, with 10 positions matching TRBD1. CDR1 is LNHDA and CDR2 is SQIVND in the germline V gene (reference sequence). The CDR3 totals 16 residues. The junction had 9 bases not matched to a gene; V was cut back by 5 bases and J by 2 bases. The CDR3 DNA reads as TGTGCCAGTAGTCCAAGCCGGACAGGGGGGGCCTACGAGCAGTACTTC. As protein: CASSPSRTGGAYEQYF.

CDR3 region: CASSPSAEVSPLHF. The CDR3 DNA follows: TGTGCCAGTAGCCCCAGCGCCGAGGTCTCACCCCTCCACTTT. The chain employs TRBV19 and TRBJ1-6; D uncertain. Germline-derived CDR1 and CDR2 are LNHDA and SQIVND (reference sequence). The V end lost 6 bases, the J end lost 10 bases, and 16 bases lay between the germline ends. This CDR3 is 14 amino acids long.

This CDR3 is CATREGSTDTQYF. DNA for the CDR3: TGTGCCACCAGGGAGGGAAGCACAGATACGCAGTATTTT. The chain joins TRBV24-1 to TRBJ2-3; the D gene is possibly TRBD2 (6 bases). Trimming left V 7 bases short and J 0 bases short, with 7 bases between. CDR3 length: 13 amino acids. CDR1 and CDR2 (germline): KGHDR, SFDVKD.

The genes are TRBV5-1 and TRBJ2-5, with TRBD2 matching 10 bases. V was clipped by 0 bases and J by 4 bases; unmatched bases: 3. Per germline, CDR1 SGHRS and CDR2 YFSETQ. The CDR3 loop spans 15 amino acids. The CDR3 DNA is TGCGCCAGCAGCTTGGGTCCTAGCGGGGGAGAGACCCAGTACTTC. It codes for CASSLGPSGGETQYF. The full variable domain, in which reference TRBV5-1 and TRBJ2-5 provide the parts outside the CDR3, is KAGVTQTPRYLIKTRGQQVTLSCSPISGHRSVSWYQQTPGQGLQFLFEYFSETQRNKGNFPGRFSGRQFSNSRSEMNVSTLELGDSALYLCASSLGPSGGETQYFGPGTRLLVL.

The genes are TRBV10-3 and TRBJ2-3, with 9 bases identical to TRBD1. The germline CDR1 and CDR2 sequences are ENHRY and SYGVKD. The junction had 10 bases not matched to a gene; V was cut back by 4 bases and J by 2 bases. This CDR3 has 17 residues. The CDR3 here is CAISATGTGQFTDTQYF. The CDR3, as DNA: TGTGCCATCAGTGCCACCGGGACAGGGCAATTCACAGATACGCAGTATTTT.

The chain has TRBV5-4 and TRBJ2-7, with 10 bases lining up with TRBD2. The CDR3 covers 15 residues. Germline CDR1 SGHNT, CDR2 YYREEE (reference sequence). The V segment lost 4 bases and the J segment 7 bases; nucleotides outside the gene matches: 11. CDR3 coding DNA: TGTGCCAGCAGCGCACAACTAGCGGGGCGAAGGGAGCAGTACTTC. It specifies CASSAQLAGRREQYF. The full variable domain, in which reference TRBV5-4 and TRBJ2-7 provide the parts outside the CDR3, is ETGVTQSPTHLIKTRGQQVTLRCSSQSGHNTVSWYQQALGQGPQFIFQYYREEENGRGNFPPRFSGLQFPNYSSELNVNALELDDSALYLCASSAQLAGRREQYFGPGTRLTVT.

The chain carries TRBV5-6 and TRBJ1-1; 8 nucleotides align to TRBD1. With V trimmed by 4 bases and J by 2 bases, 7 bases remained unmatched. The germline gives CDR1 SGHDT, CDR2 YYEEEE. The CDR3 covers 15 residues. The CDR3: CASSARTGLNTEAFF. The CDR3 bases are TGTGCCAGCAGCGCCCGGACAGGGTTAAACACTGAAGCTTTCTTT. The variable domain in full, with the rest retrieved from reference TRBV5-6 and TRBJ1-1, is DAGVTQSPTHLIKTRGQQVTLRCSPKSGHDTVSWYQQALGQGPQFIFQYYEEEERQRGNFPDRFSGHQFPNYSSELNVNALLLGDSALYLCASSARTGLNTEAFFGQGTRLTVV.

This clone was observed a handful of times. The chain combines TRBV12-5 with TRBJ1-1; tentatively, D is TRBD1 (5 bases). CDR1 and CDR2 from the germline V gene are LGHNT and FRNRAP. CDR3 length equals 15 residues. Trimming stripped 0 bases from V and 4 bases from J, with 12 bases between. DNA for the CDR3: TGTGCTAGTGGTTTGGTAGGCCGGGGGAGCACTGAAGCTTTCTTT. Translated, it gives CASGLVGRGSTEAFF.

This chain uses TRBV5-5 with TRBJ1-2; a weak D match, TRBD1 (6 bases). Germline values: CDR1 SGHKS, CDR2 YYEKEE (reference sequence). The CDR3 spans 14 residues. V was shortened by 0 bases and J by 9 bases, with 15 bases between the two germline ends. As DNA, the CDR3 is TGTGCCAGCAGCTTGGGGACAGACCCTATGCGCTACACCTTC. This encodes CASSLGTDPMRYTF.

The chain recombines TRBV7-2 with TRBJ2-3; 11 bases fit TRBD2. The germline V gene has CDR1 SGHTA and CDR2 FQGNSA. The trim removed 1 base at V and 6 bases at J, leaving 3 bases unmatched. The CDR3 loop spans 15 amino acids. The CDR3: CASSLDSSGGDTQYF. The CDR3, as DNA: TGTGCCAGCAGCTTAGACTCTAGCGGGGGGGATACGCAGTATTTT.

This chain uses TRBV7-2 with TRBJ2-3; 7 bases match TRBD2. The CDR3 spans 16 residues. V shed 1 base and J 0 bases; nucleotides not matched to a gene: 4. CDR1 and CDR2 from the germline V gene are SGHTA and FQGNSA. The CDR3 nucleotides are TGTGCCAGCAGCTTAGGCGGGGGAACTAGCACAGATACGCAGTATTTT. Protein: CASSLGGGTSTDTQYF.

The CDR3 region is CASSPQGAAEAFF. Here the CDR3 DNA reads TGTGCCAGTAGTCCCCAGGGGGCCGCTGAAGCTTTCTTT. V usage is TRBV19 and J usage is TRBJ1-1; 8 bases are a match to TRBD1. The CDR3 extends over 13 amino acids. Germline values: CDR1 LNHDA, CDR2 SQIVND (reference sequence). The V segment lost 5 bases and the J segment 6 bases; nucleotides outside the gene matches: 5.